A single sample is the source of the 6 T cell receptor beta chains below, sequenced in a study of Graves' ophthalmopathy and Graves' hyperthyroidism. As the template, RNA transcripts were used to amplify TCR beta CDR3 regions. Amplification began with first-round RT-PCR using HTBI primers, then second-round multiplex PCR was performed. TCRdb used MiXCR to reprocess the multiplex PCR reads, holding one entry per CDR3 protein. The sample shows 350,000 to 400,000 distinct CDR3 sequences, 15% to 20% of them seen only once. The sample taken for sequencing was peripheral blood. The receptors originated from a woman aged 18-35 years with Graves' ophthalmopathy.

There are many counts of this clonotype. The V gene is TRBV2, the J gene TRBJ1-6; D unclear. This CDR3 comprises 14 residues. The V end lost 7 bases, the J end lost 7 bases, and 14 bases lay between the germline ends. The germline CDR1 and CDR2 sequences are SNHLY and FYNNEI. The CDR3 DNA is TGTGCCAGCATGTGGGTCATTAGAAATTCACCCCTCCACTTT. Translating gives CASMWVIRNSPLHF.

The sample holds many counts of this clonotype. The chain combines TRBV19 with TRBJ2-5, with D perhaps TRBD2 (5 bases). CDR1 and CDR2 (germline): LNHDA, SQIVND (reference sequence). V was pared by 8 bases and J by 4 bases, with 14 bases between. This CDR3 is built from 13 residues. CDR3 DNA sequence: TGTGCCAGTCGGGGTAAGACCCGAGAGACCCAGTACTTC. Translation: CASRGKTRETQYF.

This clonotype has ten or more counts. The rearrangement links TRBV10-2 to TRBJ2-2; D perhaps matches TRBD1 (5 bases). The V end lost 8 bases, the J end lost 4 bases, and 8 bases lay between the germline ends. This CDR3 has 12 amino acids. Germline V gene lookup returns CDR1 WSHSY and CDR2 SAAADI. In DNA, the CDR3 is TGCGCCAGCGACAGAGGCACCGGGGAGCTGTTTTTT. Protein: CASDRGTGELFF.

This clonotype was detected many times. CDR3 DNA sequence: TGCAGCGTTGAAGATCGCGGGACAGGGTTGGGCGGGGAGCTGTTTTTT. Residues: CSVEDRGTGLGGELFF. The V and J genes are TRBV29-1 and TRBJ2-2; 9 nucleotides align to TRBD1. The CDR3 loop spans 16 amino acids. V trimming: 0 bases; J trimming: 7 bases; junction bases outside the gene matches: 9. Germline CDR1 reads SQVTM; CDR2 reads ANQGSEA.

This clonotype was seen ten or more times. V and J are TRBV27 and TRBJ2-7, with 9 nucleotides matching TRBD1. J was trimmed by 3 bases and V by 6 bases; bases with no gene match: 9. From germline, CDR1 is MNHEY and CDR2 SMNVEV (reference sequence). This CDR3 is built from 15 residues. The CDR3 nucleotides are TGTGCCAGCAGCCTGACGACAGGGGGTCTCTACGAGCAGTACTTC. Its translation: CASSLTTGGLYEQYF.

This clonotype occurred many times. This chain joins TRBV20-1 and TRBJ1-5; D might be TRBD1 (6 bases). The V gene lost 0 bases and the J gene lost 7 bases, with 13 bases spanning the gap. CDR1 and CDR2 from the germline V gene are DFQATT and SNEGSKA (reference sequence). CDR3 length: 14 residues. The CDR3 spells CSAREEDRNQPQHF. The CDR3 coding sequence is TGCAGTGCTAGAGAGGAGGACAGAAACCAGCCCCAGCATTTT.